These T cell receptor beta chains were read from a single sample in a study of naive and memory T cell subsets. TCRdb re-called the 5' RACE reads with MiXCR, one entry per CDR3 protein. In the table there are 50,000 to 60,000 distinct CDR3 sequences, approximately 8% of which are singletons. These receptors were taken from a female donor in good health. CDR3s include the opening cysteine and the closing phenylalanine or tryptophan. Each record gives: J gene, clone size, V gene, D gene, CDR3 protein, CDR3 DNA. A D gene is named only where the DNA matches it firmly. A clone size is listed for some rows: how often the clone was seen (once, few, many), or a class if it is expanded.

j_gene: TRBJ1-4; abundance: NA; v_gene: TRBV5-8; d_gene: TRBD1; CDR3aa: CASSLALGTGNEKLFF; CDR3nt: TGTGCCAGCAGCTTGGCCCTCGGGACAGGGAATGAAAAACTGTTTTTT
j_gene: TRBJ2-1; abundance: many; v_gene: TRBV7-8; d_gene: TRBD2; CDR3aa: CASSLGPGRGNEQFF; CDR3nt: TGTGCCAGCAGCTTAGGCCCGGGGAGGGGCAATGAGCAGTTCTTC
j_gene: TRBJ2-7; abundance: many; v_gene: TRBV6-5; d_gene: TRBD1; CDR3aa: CASTPSPGQGAQEQYF; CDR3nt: TGTGCCAGCACCCCCTCACCGGGACAGGGGGCGCAGGAGCAGTACTTC
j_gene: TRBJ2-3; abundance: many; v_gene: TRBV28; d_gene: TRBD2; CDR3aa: CASSPGLAGGLDTQYF; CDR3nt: TGTGCCAGCAGTCCGGGACTAGCGGGGGGATTGGATACGCAGTATTTT
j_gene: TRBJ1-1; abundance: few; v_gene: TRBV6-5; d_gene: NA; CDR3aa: CASTGDTEAFF; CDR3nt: TGTGCCAGCACCGGGGACACTGAAGCTTTCTTT
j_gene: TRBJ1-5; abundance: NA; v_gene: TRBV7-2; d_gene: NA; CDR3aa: CASSLGARGRGSQPQHF; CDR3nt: TGTGCCAGCAGCTTAGGAGCCCGGGGTCGGGGAAGTCAGCCCCAGCATTTT
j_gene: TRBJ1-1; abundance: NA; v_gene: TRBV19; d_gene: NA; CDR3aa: CASAGTLGTEAFF; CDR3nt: TGTGCCAGCGCTGGGACCCTAGGCACTGAAGCTTTCTTT
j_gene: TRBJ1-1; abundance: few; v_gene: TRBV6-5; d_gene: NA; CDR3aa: CASSPTGGWAEAFF; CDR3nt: TGTGCCAGCAGTCCAACCGGTGGGTGGGCTGAAGCTTTCTTT
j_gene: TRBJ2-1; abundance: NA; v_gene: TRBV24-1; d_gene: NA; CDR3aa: CATSGGGTYNEQFF; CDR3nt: TGTGCCACCAGTGGGGGTGGGACCTACAATGAGCAGTTCTTC
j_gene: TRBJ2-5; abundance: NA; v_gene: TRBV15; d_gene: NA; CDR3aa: CATSIQRVGRVTQYF; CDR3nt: TGTGCCACCAGCATACAAAGGGTGGGTCGCGTGACCCAGTACTTC
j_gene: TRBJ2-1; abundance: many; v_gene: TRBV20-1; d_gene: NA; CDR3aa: CSARGLAAAYNEQFF; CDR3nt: TGCAGTGCTAGAGGTCTAGCAGCGGCCTACAATGAGCAGTTCTTC
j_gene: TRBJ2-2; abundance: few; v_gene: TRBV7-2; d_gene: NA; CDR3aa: CASSLGTNTGELFF; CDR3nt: TGTGCCAGCAGCTTAGGGACGAACACCGGGGAGCTGTTTTTT
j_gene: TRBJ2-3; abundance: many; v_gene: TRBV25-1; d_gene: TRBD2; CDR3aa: CASSGLAEITDTQYF; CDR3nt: TGTGCCAGCAGTGGACTAGCGGAAATCACAGATACGCAGTATTTT
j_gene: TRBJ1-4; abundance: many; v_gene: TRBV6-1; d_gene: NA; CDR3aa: CASRTDVEKLFF; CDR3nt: TGTGCCAGCAGGACAGATGTAGAAAAACTGTTTTTT
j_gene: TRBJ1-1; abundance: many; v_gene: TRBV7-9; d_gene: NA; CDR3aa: CASSLGVGEAFF; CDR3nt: TGTGCCAGCAGCCTAGGTGTGGGTGAAGCTTTCTTT
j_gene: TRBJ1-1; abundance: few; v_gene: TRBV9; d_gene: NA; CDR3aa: CASSVREGISEAFF; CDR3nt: TGTGCCAGCAGCGTAAGGGAGGGGATCTCTGAAGCTTTCTTT
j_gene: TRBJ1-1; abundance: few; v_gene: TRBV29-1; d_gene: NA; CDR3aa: CSVESGPGNTEAFF; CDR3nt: TGCAGCGTTGAGTCGGGCCCTGGGAACACTGAAGCTTTCTTT
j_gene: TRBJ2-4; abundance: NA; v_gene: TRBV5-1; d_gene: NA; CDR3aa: CASRPSPLSEGNIQYF; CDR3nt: TGCGCCAGCAGACCTTCCCCGCTCTCTGAAGGGAACATTCAGTACTTC
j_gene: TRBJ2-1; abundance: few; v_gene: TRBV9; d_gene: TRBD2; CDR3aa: CASARFSGGYNEQFF; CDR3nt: TGTGCCAGCGCCAGGTTTAGCGGGGGCTACAATGAGCAGTTCTTC
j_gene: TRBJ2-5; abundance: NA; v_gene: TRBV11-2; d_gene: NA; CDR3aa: CASSLASGGGETQYF; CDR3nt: TGTGCCAGCAGCTTAGCCTCCGGCGGGGGCGAGACCCAGTACTTC
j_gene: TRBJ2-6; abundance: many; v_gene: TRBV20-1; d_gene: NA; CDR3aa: CSAPRFLGANVLTF; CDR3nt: TGCAGTGCCCCTCGCTTCCTAGGGGCCAACGTCCTGACTTTC
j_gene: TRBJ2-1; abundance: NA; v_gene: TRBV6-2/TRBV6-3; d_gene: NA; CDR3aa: CASGDGGEQFF; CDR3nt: TGTGCCAGCGGGGATGGTGGTGAGCAGTTCTTC
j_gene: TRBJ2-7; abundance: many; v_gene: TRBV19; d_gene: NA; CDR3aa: CASSMDSSYEQYF; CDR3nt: TGTGCCAGTAGTATGGACAGCTCCTACGAGCAGTACTTC
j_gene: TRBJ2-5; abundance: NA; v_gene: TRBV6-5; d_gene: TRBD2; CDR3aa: CASSWASGEETQYF; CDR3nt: TGTGCCAGCAGTTGGGCTAGCGGGGAAGAGACCCAGTACTTC
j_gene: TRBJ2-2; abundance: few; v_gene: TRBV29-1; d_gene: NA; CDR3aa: CSVQRNTGELFF; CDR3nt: TGCAGCGTTCAGAGGAACACCGGGGAGCTGTTTTTT
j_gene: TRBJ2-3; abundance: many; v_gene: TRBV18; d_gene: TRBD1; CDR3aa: CASSPTGTGGYDTQYF; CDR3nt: TGTGCCAGCTCACCAACCGGGACAGGGGGATATGATACGCAGTATTTT
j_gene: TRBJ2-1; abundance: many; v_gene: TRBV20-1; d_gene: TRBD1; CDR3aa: CSARPRTGKQFF; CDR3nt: TGCAGTGCTAGACCCAGGACAGGGAAGCAGTTCTTC
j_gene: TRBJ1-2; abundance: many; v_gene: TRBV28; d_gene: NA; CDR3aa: CASSFLGDGRPNYGYTF; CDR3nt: TGTGCCAGCAGTTTTCTAGGGGACGGACGACCTAACTATGGCTACACCTTC
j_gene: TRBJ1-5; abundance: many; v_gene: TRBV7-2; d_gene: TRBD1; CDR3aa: CATRTGNSNQPQHF; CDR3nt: TGTGCCACTCGGACAGGGAACAGCAATCAGCCCCAGCATTTT
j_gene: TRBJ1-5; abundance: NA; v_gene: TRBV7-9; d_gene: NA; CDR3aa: CASSLDAYNQPQHF; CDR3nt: TGTGCCAGCAGCCTGGACGCTTACAATCAGCCCCAGCATTTT
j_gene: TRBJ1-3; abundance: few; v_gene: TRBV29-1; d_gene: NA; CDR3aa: CSVEKGSSGNTIYF; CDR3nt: TGCAGCGTTGAAAAAGGGTCGTCCGGAAACACCATATATTTT
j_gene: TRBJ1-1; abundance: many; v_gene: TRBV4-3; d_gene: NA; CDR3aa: CASSRTQKEGTEAFF; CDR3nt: TGCGCCAGCAGCCGAACTCAAAAGGAGGGAACTGAAGCTTTCTTT
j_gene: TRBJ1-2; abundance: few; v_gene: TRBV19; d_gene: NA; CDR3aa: CASSKDSDYGYTF; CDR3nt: TGTGCCAGTAGTAAAGACAGCGACTATGGCTACACCTTC
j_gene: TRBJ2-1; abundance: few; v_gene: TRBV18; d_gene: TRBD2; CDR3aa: CASSGLAGHDEQFF; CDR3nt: TGTGCCAGCTCCGGACTAGCGGGGCATGATGAGCAGTTCTTC
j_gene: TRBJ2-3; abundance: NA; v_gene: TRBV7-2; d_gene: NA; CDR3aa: CASSLAVAGASTDTQYF; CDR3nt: TGTGCCAGCAGCTTAGCGGTGGCGGGGGCTAGCACAGATACGCAGTATTTT
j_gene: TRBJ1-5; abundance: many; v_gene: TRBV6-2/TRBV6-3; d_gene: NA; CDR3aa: CASSYLPGGSNQPQHF; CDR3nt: TGTGCCAGCAGTTATCTCCCCGGCGGTAGCAATCAGCCCCAGCATTTT
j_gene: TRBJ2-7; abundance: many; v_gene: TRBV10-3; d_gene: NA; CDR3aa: CAISDVVGGEDEQYF; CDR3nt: TGTGCCATCAGCGACGTTGTGGGGGGCGAAGACGAGCAGTACTTC
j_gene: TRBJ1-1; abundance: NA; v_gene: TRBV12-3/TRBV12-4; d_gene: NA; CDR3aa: CASSCAGDTEAFF; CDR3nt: TGTGCCAGCAGTTGTGCGGGCGACACTGAAGCTTTCTTT
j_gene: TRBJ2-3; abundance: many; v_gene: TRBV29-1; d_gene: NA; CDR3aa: CSVARVGGTDTQYF; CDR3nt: TGCAGCGTTGCCAGAGTCGGGGGAACAGATACGCAGTATTTT
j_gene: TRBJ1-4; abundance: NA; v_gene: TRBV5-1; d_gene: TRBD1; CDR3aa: CASSLEGGPVEKLFF; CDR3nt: TGCGCCAGCAGCTTGGAAGGGGGCCCAGTTGAAAAACTGTTTTTT
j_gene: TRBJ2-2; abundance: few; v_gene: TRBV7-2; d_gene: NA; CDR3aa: CASTLQGPNTGELFF; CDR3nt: TGTGCCAGCACCCTACAGGGACCGAACACCGGGGAGCTGTTTTTT
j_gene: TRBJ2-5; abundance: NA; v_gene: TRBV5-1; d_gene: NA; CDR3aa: CASSFGGTQETQYF; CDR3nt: TGCGCCAGCAGCTTTGGGGGAACCCAAGAGACCCAGTACTTC
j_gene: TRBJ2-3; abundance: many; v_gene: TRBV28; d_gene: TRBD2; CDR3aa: CASSFWLAGAGFEDTQYF; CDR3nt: TGTGCCAGCAGTTTTTGGCTAGCGGGGGCCGGGTTCGAGGATACGCAGTATTTT
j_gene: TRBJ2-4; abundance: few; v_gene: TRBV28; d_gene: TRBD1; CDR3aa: CASSTGGSAKNIQYF; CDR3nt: TGTGCCAGCAGCACAGGGGGCTCGGCCAAAAACATTCAGTACTTC
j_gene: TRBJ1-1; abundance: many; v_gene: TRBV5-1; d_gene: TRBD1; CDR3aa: CPSSPTGGKMNTEAFF; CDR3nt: TGCCCCAGCAGCCCGACAGGGGGGAAAATGAACACTGAAGCTTTCTTT
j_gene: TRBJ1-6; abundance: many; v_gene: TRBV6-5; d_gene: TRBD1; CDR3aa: CASTLRAGQGSYNSPLHF; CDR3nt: TGTGCCAGCACCCTAAGAGCGGGACAGGGATCCTATAATTCACCCCTCCACTTT